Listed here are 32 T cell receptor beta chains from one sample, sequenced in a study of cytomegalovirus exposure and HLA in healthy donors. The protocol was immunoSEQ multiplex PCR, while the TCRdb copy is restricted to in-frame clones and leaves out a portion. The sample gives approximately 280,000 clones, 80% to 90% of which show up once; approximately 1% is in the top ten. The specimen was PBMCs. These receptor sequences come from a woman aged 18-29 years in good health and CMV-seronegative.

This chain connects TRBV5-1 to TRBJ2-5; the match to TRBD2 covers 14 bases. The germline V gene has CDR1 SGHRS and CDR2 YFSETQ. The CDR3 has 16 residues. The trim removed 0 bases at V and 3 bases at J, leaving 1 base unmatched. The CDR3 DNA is TGCGCCAGCAGCTTGGGGACTAGCGGGAGGAAAGAGACCCAGTACTTC. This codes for CASSLGTSGRKETQYF.

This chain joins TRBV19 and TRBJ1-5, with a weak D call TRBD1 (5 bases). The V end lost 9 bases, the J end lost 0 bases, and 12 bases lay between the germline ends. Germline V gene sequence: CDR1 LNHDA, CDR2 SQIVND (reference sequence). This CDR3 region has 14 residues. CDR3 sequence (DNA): TGTGCCAGCCAGACAGCAAATAGCAATCAGCCCCAGCATTTT. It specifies CASQTANSNQPQHF.

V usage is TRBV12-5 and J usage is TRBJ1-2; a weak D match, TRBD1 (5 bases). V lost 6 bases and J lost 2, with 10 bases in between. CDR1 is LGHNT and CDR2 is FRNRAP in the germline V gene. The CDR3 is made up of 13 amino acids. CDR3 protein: CASGGHLNYGYTF. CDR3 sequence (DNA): TGTGCTAGTGGCGGACACCTGAACTATGGCTACACCTTC. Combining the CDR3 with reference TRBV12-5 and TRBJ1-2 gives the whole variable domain DARVTQTPRHKVTEMGQEVTMRCQPILGHNTVFWYRQTMMQGLELLAYFRNRAPLDDSGMPKDRFSAEMPDATLATLKIQPSEPRDSAVYFCASGGHLNYGYTFGSGTRLTVV.

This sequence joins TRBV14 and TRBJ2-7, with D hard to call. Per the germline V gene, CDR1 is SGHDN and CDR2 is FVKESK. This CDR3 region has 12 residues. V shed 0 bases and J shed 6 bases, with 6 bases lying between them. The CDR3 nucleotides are TGTGCCAGCAGCCAAGATTGGGCCGAGCAGTACTTC. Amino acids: CASSQDWAEQYF.

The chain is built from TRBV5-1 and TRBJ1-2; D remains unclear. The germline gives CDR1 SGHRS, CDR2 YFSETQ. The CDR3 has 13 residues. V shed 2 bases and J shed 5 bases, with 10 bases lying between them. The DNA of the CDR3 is TGCGCCAGCAGCTTAGACGGGAGGTATGGCTACACCTTC. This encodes CASSLDGRYGYTF.

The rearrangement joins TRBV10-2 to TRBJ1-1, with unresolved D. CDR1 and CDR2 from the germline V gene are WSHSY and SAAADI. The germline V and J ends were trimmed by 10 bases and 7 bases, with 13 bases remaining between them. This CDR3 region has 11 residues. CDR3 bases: TGCGCCACCTGTACCCAGGATGAAGCTTTCTTT. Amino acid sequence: CATCTQDEAFF.

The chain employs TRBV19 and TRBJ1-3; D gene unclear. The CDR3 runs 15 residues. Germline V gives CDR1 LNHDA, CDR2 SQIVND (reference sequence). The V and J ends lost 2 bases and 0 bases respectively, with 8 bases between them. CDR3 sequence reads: CASSIIPYSGNTIYF. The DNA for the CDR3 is TGTGCCAGTAGTATAATACCCTACTCTGGAAACACCATATATTTT.

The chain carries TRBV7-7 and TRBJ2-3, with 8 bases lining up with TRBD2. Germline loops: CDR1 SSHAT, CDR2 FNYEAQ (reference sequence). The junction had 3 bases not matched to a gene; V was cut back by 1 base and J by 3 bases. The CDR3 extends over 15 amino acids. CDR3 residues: CASSLGLASTDTQYF. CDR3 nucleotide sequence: TGTGCCAGCAGCTTAGGACTAGCGTCGACAGATACGCAGTATTTT.

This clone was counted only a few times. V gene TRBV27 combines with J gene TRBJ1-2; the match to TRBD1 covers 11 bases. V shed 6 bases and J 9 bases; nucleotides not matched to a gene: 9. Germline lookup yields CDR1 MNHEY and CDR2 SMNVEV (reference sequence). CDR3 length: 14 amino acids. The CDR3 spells CASRDRGLVHSYTF. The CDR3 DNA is TGTGCCAGCAGGGACAGGGGGCTTGTTCATAGCTACACCTTC.

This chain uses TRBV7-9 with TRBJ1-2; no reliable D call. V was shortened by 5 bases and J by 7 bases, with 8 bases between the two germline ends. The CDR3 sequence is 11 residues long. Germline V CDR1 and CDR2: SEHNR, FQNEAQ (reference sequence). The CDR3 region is CASSREVGYTF. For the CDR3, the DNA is TGTGCCAGCAGCCGGGAGGTTGGCTACACCTTC.

The CDR3 protein is CASSLSRPGAQPQHF. The CDR3 nucleotides are TGTGCCAGCAGTTTATCGAGGCCAGGGGCTCAGCCCCAGCATTTT. J is TRBJ1-5 and V is TRBV27, with TRBD1 as a possible D gene (6 bases). CDR1 and CDR2 (germline): MNHEY, SMNVEV (reference sequence). CDR3 length: 15 residues. Deletions cut 0 bases from V and 6 bases from J, with 12 bases between.

This CDR3 is CASSLFRQGVRGYGYTF. For the CDR3, the DNA is TGTGCCAGCAGCTTGTTTCGACAGGGGGTGCGTGGCTATGGCTACACCTTC. V and J are TRBV5-6 and TRBJ1-2; 9 bases map to TRBD1. Germline CDR1 and CDR2: SGHDT and YYEEEE. The CDR3 runs to 17 residues. Trimming removed 1 base from V and 4 bases from J; junction bases left unmatched: 11. The full variable domain, completed using reference TRBV5-6 and TRBJ1-2, is DAGVTQSPTHLIKTRGQQVTLRCSPKSGHDTVSWYQQALGQGPQFIFQYYEEEERQRGNFPDRFSGHQFPNYSSELNVNALLLGDSALYLCASSLFRQGVRGYGYTFGSGTRLTVV.

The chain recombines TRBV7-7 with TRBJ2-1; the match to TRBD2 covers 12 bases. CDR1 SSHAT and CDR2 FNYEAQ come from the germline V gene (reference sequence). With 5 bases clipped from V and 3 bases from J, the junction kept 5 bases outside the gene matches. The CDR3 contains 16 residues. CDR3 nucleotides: TGTGCCAGCAGCCATAGACTAGCGGGGGACTACAATGAGCAGTTCTTC. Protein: CASSHRLAGDYNEQFF. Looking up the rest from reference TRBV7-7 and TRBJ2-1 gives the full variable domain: GAGVSQSPRYKVTKRGQDVTLRCDPISSHATLYWYQQALGQGPEFLTYFNYEAQPDKSGLPSDRFSAERPEGSISTLTIQRTEQRDSAMYRCASSHRLAGDYNEQFFGPGTRLTVL.

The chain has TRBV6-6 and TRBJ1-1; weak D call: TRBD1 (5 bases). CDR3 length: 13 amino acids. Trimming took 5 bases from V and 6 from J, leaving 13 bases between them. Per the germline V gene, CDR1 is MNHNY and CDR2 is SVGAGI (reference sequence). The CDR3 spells CASSPQPRAEAFF. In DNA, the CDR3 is TGTGCCAGCAGTCCTCAGCCCAGGGCTGAAGCTTTCTTT.

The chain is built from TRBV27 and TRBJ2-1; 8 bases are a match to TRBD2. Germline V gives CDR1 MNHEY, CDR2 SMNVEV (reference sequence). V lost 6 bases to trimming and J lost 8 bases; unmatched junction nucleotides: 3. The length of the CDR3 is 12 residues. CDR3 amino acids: CASRREVYEQFF. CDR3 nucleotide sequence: TGTGCCAGCAGGCGGGAGGTCTATGAGCAGTTCTTC.

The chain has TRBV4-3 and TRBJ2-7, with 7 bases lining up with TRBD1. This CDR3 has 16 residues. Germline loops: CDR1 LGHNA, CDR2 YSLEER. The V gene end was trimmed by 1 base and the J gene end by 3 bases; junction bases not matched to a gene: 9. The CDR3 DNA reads TGCGCCAGCAGCCAAGCCTTAACAGGGGAAGGCTACGAGCAGTACTTC. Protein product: CASSQALTGEGYEQYF.

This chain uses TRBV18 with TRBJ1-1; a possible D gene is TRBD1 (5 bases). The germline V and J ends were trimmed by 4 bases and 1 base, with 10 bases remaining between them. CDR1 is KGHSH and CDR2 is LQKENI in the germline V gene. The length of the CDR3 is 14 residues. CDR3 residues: CASSRGQTNTEAFF. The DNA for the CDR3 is TGTGCCAGCTCACGAGGACAAACGAACACTGAAGCTTTCTTT.

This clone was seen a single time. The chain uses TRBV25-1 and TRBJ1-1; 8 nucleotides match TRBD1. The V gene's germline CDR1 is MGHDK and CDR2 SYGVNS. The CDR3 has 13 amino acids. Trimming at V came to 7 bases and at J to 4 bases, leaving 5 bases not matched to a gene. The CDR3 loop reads CASKGTGPTEAFF. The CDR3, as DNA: TGTGCCAGCAAGGGGACAGGACCCACTGAAGCTTTCTTT. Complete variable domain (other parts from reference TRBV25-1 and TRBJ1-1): EADIYQTPRYLVIGTGKKITLECSQTMGHDKMYWYQQDPGMELHLIHYSYGVNSTEKGDLSSESTVSRIRTEHFPLTLESARPSHTSQYLCASKGTGPTEAFFGQGTRLTVV.

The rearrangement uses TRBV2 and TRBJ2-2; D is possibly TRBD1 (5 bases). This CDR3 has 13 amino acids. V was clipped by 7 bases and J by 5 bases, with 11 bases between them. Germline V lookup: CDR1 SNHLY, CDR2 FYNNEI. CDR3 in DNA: TGTGCCAGCAAAGTTAAGGGGACCGGGGAGCTGTTTTTT. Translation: CASKVKGTGELFF. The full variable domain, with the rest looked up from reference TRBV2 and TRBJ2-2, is EPEVTQTPSHQVTQMGQEVILRCVPISNHLYFYWYRQILGQKVEFLVSFYNNEISEKSEIFDDQFSVERPDGSNFTLKIRSTKLEDSAMYFCASKVKGTGELFFGEGSRLTVL.

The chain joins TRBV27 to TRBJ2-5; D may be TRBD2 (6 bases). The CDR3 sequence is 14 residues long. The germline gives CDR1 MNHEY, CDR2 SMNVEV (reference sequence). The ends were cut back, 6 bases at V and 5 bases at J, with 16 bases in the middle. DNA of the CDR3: TGTGCCAGCAGCCTACAACGTCGGGAGGAGACCCAGTACTTC. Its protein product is CASSLQRREETQYF.

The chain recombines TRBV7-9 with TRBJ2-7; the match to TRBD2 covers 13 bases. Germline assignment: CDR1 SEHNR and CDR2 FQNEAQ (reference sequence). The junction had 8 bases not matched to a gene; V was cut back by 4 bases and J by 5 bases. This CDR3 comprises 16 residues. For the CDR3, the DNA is TGTGCCAGCAGCTCTACTAGCGGGAGGGCCGTCCACGAGCAGTACTTC. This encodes CASSSTSGRAVHEQYF.

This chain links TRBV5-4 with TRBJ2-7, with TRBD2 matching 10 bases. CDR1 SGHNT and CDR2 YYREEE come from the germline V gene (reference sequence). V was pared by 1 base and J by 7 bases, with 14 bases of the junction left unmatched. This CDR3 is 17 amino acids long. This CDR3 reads CASSLRRAGGLQNEQYF. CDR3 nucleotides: TGTGCCAGCAGCTTGAGGAGAGCGGGGGGGCTTCAGAATGAGCAGTACTTC.

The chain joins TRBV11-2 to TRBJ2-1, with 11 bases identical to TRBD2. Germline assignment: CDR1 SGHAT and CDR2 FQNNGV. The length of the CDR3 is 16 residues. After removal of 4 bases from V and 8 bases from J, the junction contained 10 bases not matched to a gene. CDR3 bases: TGTGCCAGCAGCTCCTATAGCGGGAGGGCCGTAGATGAGCAGTTCTTC. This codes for CASSSYSGRAVDEQFF.

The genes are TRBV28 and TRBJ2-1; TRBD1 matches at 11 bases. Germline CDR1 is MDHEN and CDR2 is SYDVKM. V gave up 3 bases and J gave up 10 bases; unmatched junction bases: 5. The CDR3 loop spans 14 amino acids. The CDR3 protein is CASSLRTGGGEQFF. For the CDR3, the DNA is TGTGCCAGCAGTTTGCGGACAGGGGGCGGGGAGCAGTTCTTC.

CDR3 amino acids: CAWPSGQGAAEQYF. The DNA for the CDR3 is TGTGCCTGGCCCTCGGGACAGGGGGCAGCCGAGCAGTACTTC. V gene TRBV30 combines with J gene TRBJ2-7; 12 positions match TRBD1. This CDR3 spans 14 amino acids. The junction had 8 bases not matched to a gene; V was cut back by 5 bases and J by 6 bases. Germline V gene sequence: CDR1 GTSNPN, CDR2 SVGIG (reference sequence). The entire variable domain, with the rest obtained from reference TRBV30 and TRBJ2-7, is as follows: SQTIHQWPATLVQPVGSPLSLECTVEGTSNPNLYWYRQAAGRGLQLLFYSVGIGQISSEVPQNLSASRPQDRQFILSSKKLLLSDSGFYLCAWPSGQGAAEQYFGPGTRLTVT.

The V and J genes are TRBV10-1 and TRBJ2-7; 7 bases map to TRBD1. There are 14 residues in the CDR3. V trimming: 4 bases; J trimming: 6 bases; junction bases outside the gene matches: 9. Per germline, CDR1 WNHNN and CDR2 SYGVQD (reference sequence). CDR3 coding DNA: TGCGCCAGCAGTGTGGACAGGACTCACTCCGAGCAGTACTTC. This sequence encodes CASSVDRTHSEQYF.

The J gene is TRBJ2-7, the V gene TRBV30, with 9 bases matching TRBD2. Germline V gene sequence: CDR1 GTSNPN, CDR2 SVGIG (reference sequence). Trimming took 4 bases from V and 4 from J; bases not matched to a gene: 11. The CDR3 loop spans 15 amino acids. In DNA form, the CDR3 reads TGTGCCTGGAATCCGGCGGGAGGGCCTAGATACGAGCAGTACTTC. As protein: CAWNPAGGPRYEQYF. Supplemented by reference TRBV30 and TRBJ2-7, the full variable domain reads SQTIHQWPATLVQPVGSPLSLECTVEGTSNPNLYWYRQAAGRGLQLLFYSVGIGQISSEVPQNLSASRPQDRQFILSSKKLLLSDSGFYLCAWNPAGGPRYEQYFGPGTRLTVT.

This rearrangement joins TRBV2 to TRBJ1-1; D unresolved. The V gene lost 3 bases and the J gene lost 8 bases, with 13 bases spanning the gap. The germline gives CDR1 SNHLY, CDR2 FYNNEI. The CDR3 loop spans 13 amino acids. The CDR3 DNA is TGTGCCAGCAGTGAGACCAGGTGGGCCGAAGCTTTCTTT. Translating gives CASSETRWAEAFF.

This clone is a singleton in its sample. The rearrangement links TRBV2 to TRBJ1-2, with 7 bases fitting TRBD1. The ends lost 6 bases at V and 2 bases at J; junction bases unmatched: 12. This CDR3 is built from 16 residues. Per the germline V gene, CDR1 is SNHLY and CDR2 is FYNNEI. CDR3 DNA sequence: TGTGCCAGCAGGATTGACGTCGGGACAGTCAACTATGGCTACACCTTC. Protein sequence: CASRIDVGTVNYGYTF.

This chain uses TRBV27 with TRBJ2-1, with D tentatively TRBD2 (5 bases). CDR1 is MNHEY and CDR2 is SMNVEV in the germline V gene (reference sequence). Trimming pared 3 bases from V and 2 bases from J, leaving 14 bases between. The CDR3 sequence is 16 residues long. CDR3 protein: CASSFFPGTPYNEQFF. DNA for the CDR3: TGTGCCAGCAGTTTTTTCCCGGGAACTCCCTACAATGAGCAGTTCTTC.

The CDR3, as DNA: TGCAGCGTCGTTAAACCGGGACTAGCGGGAGGGCTCACCGGGGAGCTGTTTTTT. Translating gives CSVVKPGLAGGLTGELFF. The genes are TRBV29-1 and TRBJ2-2, with 16 bases that match TRBD2. J lost 4 bases, V lost 6 bases, and 11 bases had no gene match. Germline-derived CDR1 and CDR2 are SQVTM and ANQGSEA. The CDR3 is 18 amino acids.

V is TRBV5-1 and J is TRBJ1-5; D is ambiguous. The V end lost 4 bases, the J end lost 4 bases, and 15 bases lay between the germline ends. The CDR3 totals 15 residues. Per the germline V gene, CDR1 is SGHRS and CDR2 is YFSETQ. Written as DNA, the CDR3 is TGCGCCAGCAGCGAGAACCCCGGTGTGAATCAGCCCCAGCATTTT. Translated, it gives CASSENPGVNQPQHF.